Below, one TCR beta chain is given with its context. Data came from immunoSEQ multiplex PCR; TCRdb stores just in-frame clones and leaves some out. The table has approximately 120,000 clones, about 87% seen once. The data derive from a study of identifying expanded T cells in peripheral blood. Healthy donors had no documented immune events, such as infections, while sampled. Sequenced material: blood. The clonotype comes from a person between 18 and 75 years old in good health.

The CDR3 nucleotides read TGTGCCAGCAGTTTCTCTGGCTACGAGCAGTACTTC. Amino acids: CASSFSGYEQYF. This chain connects TRBV6-6 to TRBJ2-7; D is ambiguous. CDR1 and CDR2 from the germline V gene are MNHNY and SVGAGI (reference sequence). The CDR3 extends over 12 amino acids. V lost 4 bases and J lost 3, with 7 bases in between.